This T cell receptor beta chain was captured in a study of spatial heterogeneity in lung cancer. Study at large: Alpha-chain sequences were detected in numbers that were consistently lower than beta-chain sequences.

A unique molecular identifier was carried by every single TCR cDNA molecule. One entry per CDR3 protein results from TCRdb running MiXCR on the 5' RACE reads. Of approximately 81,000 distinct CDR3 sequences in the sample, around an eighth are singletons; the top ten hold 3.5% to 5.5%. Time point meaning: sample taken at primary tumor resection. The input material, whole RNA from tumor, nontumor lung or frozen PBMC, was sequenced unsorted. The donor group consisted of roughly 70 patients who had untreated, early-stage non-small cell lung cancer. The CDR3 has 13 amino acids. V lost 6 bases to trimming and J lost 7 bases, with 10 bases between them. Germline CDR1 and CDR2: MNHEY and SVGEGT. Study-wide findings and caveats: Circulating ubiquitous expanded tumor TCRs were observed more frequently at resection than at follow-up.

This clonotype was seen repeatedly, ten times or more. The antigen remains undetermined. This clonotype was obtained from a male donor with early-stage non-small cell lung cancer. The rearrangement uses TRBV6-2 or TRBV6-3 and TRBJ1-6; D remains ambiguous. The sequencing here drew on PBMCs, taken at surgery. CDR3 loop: CASRIKENSPLHF. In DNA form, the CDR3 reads TGTGCCAGCAGAATAAAAGAGAATTCACCCCTCCACTTT.